This is a list of T cell receptor beta chains from one sample in a study of T cell responses to AZD1222 COVID-19 vaccine. Clones were sequenced by immunoSEQ multiplex PCR, and TCRdb holds only the in-frame ones, with some missing. The data contain approximately 180,000 clones, 70% to 90% of them singletons. Specimen: peripheral blood, collected on day 0 of AZD1222 vaccination. The receptor set was obtained from an adult in good health. Each CDR3 is given with its conserved first and last residue. The D gene is left open where the match is weak. Clone size is stated in some rows and not others, as once, few, many or a class when expanded.

J gene: TRBJ1-4; V gene: TRBV28; D gene: TRBD1; clone size: -; CDR3 DNA: TGTGCCAGCAGTTTACCCCGACTTCAGGGGGCGCAAGGTGAAAAACTGTTTTTT; CDR3 protein: CASSLPRLQGAQGEKLFF
J gene: TRBJ1-1; V gene: TRBV7-9; D gene: -; clone size: -; CDR3 DNA: TGTGCCAGCACCTTTTGGGGGACGAACACTGAAGCTTTCTTT; CDR3 protein: CASTFWGTNTEAFF
J gene: TRBJ2-5; V gene: TRBV7-6; D gene: -; clone size: -; CDR3 DNA: TGTGCCAGCAGCCCGTGGGGGAGCGGCGAGACCCAGTACTTC; CDR3 protein: CASSPWGSGETQYF
J gene: TRBJ1-6; V gene: TRBV10-3; D gene: -; clone size: -; CDR3 DNA: TGTGCCATCAGTGAGGATCCCCAAAATTCACCCCTCCACTTT; CDR3 protein: CAISEDPQNSPLHF
J gene: TRBJ2-7; V gene: TRBV2; D gene: TRBD2; clone size: -; CDR3 DNA: TGTGCCAGCAGAGATACAGAAAACAATAGCGGGAGTCGGAACGAGCAGTACTTC; CDR3 protein: CASRDTENNSGSRNEQYF
J gene: TRBJ2-2; V gene: TRBV3-1/TRBV3-2; D gene: TRBD1; clone size: -; CDR3 DNA: TGTGCCAGCAGCCACTGGGACAGAAACACCGGGGAGCTGTTTTTT; CDR3 protein: CASSHWDRNTGELFF
J gene: TRBJ1-4; V gene: TRBV5-1; D gene: -; clone size: -; CDR3 DNA: TGCGCCAGCAGCTTGGGAAGGGTGGACGAAAAACTGTTTTTT; CDR3 protein: CASSLGRVDEKLFF
J gene: TRBJ1-2; V gene: TRBV18; D gene: -; clone size: -; CDR3 DNA: TGTGCCAGCTCACCAAGGGACGCAAACTTCTATGGCTACACCTTC; CDR3 protein: CASSPRDANFYGYTF
J gene: TRBJ1-3; V gene: TRBV9; D gene: TRBD1; clone size: -; CDR3 DNA: TGTGCCAGCAGCGCGACAGGGCAAGGAAACACCATATATTTT; CDR3 protein: CASSATGQGNTIYF
J gene: TRBJ2-2; V gene: TRBV4-2; D gene: -; clone size: -; CDR3 DNA: TGTGCCAGCAGCCAAGAGACAGAGAACACCGGGGAGCTGTTTTTT; CDR3 protein: CASSQETENTGELFF
J gene: TRBJ2-7; V gene: TRBV6-1; D gene: -; clone size: -; CDR3 DNA: TGTGCCAGCAGTGAAAACAGGGCCTACGAGCAGTACTTC; CDR3 protein: CASSENRAYEQYF
J gene: TRBJ1-6; V gene: TRBV30; D gene: TRBD1; clone size: -; CDR3 DNA: TGTGCCTGGAGTTCTTCCGGGACAGGGAATTCACCCCTCCACTTT; CDR3 protein: CAWSSSGTGNSPLHF
J gene: TRBJ1-5; V gene: TRBV10-3; D gene: TRBD1; clone size: -; CDR3 DNA: TGTGCCATCAGTGAGTCAGACAGGGGGCTTCAGCCCCAGCATTTT; CDR3 protein: CAISESDRGLQPQHF
J gene: TRBJ1-1; V gene: TRBV12-3/TRBV12-4; D gene: -; clone size: -; CDR3 DNA: TGTGCCAGCTCTTTGGGGATTCGGGGGGAAGCTTTCTTT; CDR3 protein: CASSLGIRGEAFF
J gene: TRBJ1-2; V gene: TRBV10-3; D gene: -; clone size: -; CDR3 DNA: TGTGCCATCAGTTCTACGGGACAAGGGTATGGCTACACCTTC; CDR3 protein: CAISSTGQGYGYTF
J gene: TRBJ2-7; V gene: TRBV28; D gene: -; clone size: -; CDR3 DNA: TGTGCCAGCAGCCAATGGGGGACTGAGCAGTACTTC; CDR3 protein: CASSQWGTEQYF
J gene: TRBJ1-2; V gene: TRBV19; D gene: -; clone size: -; CDR3 DNA: TGTGCCAGTAGTCCAATACCAGGTTATGGCTACACCTTC; CDR3 protein: CASSPIPGYGYTF
J gene: TRBJ2-7; V gene: TRBV5-6; D gene: -; clone size: -; CDR3 DNA: TGTGCCAGCAGCTTGAGGGGGGCTACTGCCTACGAGCAGTACTTC; CDR3 protein: CASSLRGATAYEQYF
J gene: TRBJ2-3; V gene: TRBV7-2; D gene: TRBD1; clone size: -; CDR3 DNA: TGTGCCAGCAGGCGGGACAGGGGACCAGATACGCAGTATTTT; CDR3 protein: CASRRDRGPDTQYF
J gene: TRBJ1-1; V gene: TRBV5-1; D gene: -; clone size: -; CDR3 DNA: TGCGCCAGCAGCTTGATGGGGGTTGGGAATGAAGCTTTCTTT; CDR3 protein: CASSLMGVGNEAFF
J gene: TRBJ1-1; V gene: TRBV2; D gene: TRBD1; clone size: -; CDR3 DNA: TGTGCCAGCATGAACAGGGGGCCAGCTTTCTTT; CDR3 protein: CASMNRGPAFF
J gene: TRBJ1-2; V gene: TRBV18; D gene: TRBD1; clone size: -; CDR3 DNA: TGTGCCAGCTCACCGGCCGGGGGACAGGGAAGCTACACCTTC; CDR3 protein: CASSPAGGQGSYTF
J gene: TRBJ2-2; V gene: TRBV27; D gene: -; clone size: -; CDR3 DNA: TGTGCCAGCAGTTTCGAGGGGGAGCTGTTTTTT; CDR3 protein: CASSFEGELFF
J gene: TRBJ1-3; V gene: TRBV3-1/TRBV3-2; D gene: -; clone size: -; CDR3 DNA: TGTGCCAGCAGCCCCTTTGGAAACACCATATATTTT; CDR3 protein: CASSPFGNTIYF
J gene: TRBJ2-1; V gene: TRBV7-2; D gene: -; clone size: -; CDR3 DNA: TGTGCCAGCAGCGTAGACAGCTACAATGAGCAGTTCTTC; CDR3 protein: CASSVDSYNEQFF
J gene: TRBJ1-3; V gene: TRBV6-5; D gene: TRBD1; clone size: -; CDR3 DNA: TGTGCCAGCAGCGACAGGGGTCTTGCTGGAAACACCATATATTTT; CDR3 protein: CASSDRGLAGNTIYF
J gene: TRBJ1-5; V gene: TRBV6-6; D gene: -; clone size: -; CDR3 DNA: TGTGCCAGCAGTTTGAATAGTCAGCCCCAGCATTTT; CDR3 protein: CASSLNSQPQHF
J gene: TRBJ1-4; V gene: TRBV2; D gene: -; clone size: -; CDR3 DNA: TGTGCCAGCAATGTTCGGCGTAATGAAAAACTGTTTTTT; CDR3 protein: CASNVRRNEKLFF
J gene: TRBJ1-1; V gene: TRBV13; D gene: -; clone size: few; CDR3 DNA: TGTGCCAGCAGGGCAGGGTGGAACACTGAAGCTTTCTTT; CDR3 protein: CASRAGWNTEAFF
J gene: TRBJ2-1; V gene: TRBV7-2; D gene: TRBD1; clone size: -; CDR3 DNA: TGTGCCAGCAGCTCCCGGGACAGGATCTACAATGAGCAGTTCTTC; CDR3 protein: CASSSRDRIYNEQFF
J gene: TRBJ1-4; V gene: TRBV28; D gene: TRBD1; clone size: once; CDR3 DNA: TGTGCCAGCAGCCCTCTAAACCCGGGACAGGGGTCACTGTTTTTT; CDR3 protein: CASSPLNPGQGSLFF
J gene: TRBJ2-5; V gene: TRBV7-7; D gene: -; clone size: -; CDR3 DNA: TGTGCTGGCAGCCCCTCCAGAGGGGTCATGGAGACCCAGTACTTC; CDR3 protein: CAGSPSRGVMETQYF
J gene: TRBJ2-5; V gene: TRBV10-3; D gene: TRBD1; clone size: -; CDR3 DNA: TGTGCCATCAGTGAGTCTCGAGGACAGGGGTTCGCCAAGCAAGAGACCCAGTACTTC; CDR3 protein: CAISESRGQGFAKQETQYF
J gene: TRBJ2-7; V gene: TRBV19; D gene: -; clone size: few; CDR3 DNA: TGTGCCAGTAGCCCCTTAGGTGGCGGGGACTCCTACGAGCAGTACTTC; CDR3 protein: CASSPLGGGDSYEQYF
J gene: TRBJ1-2; V gene: TRBV5-4; D gene: TRBD1; clone size: -; CDR3 DNA: TGTGCCAGCAGCCCAGGACAGGGCTTAGACTATGGCTACACCTTC; CDR3 protein: CASSPGQGLDYGYTF
J gene: TRBJ2-3; V gene: TRBV6-5; D gene: TRBD2; clone size: many; CDR3 DNA: TGTGCCAGCAGCCGAGGACTAGCGGGATCAGATACGCAGTATTTT; CDR3 protein: CASSRGLAGSDTQYF
J gene: TRBJ1-5; V gene: TRBV19; D gene: -; clone size: -; CDR3 DNA: TGTGCCAGTAGCCTGGGGGGGAAATTGCACCAGCCCCAGCATTTT; CDR3 protein: CASSLGGKLHQPQHF
J gene: TRBJ1-1; V gene: TRBV7-2; D gene: -; clone size: -; CDR3 DNA: TGTGCCAGCAGCTTAAGATCAGTAAACACTGAAGCTTTCTTT; CDR3 protein: CASSLRSVNTEAFF
J gene: TRBJ2-7; V gene: TRBV28; D gene: -; clone size: -; CDR3 DNA: TGTGCCAGCAGTTTAGACCAACCCTACGAGCAGTACTTC; CDR3 protein: CASSLDQPYEQYF
J gene: TRBJ2-7; V gene: TRBV27; D gene: -; clone size: -; CDR3 DNA: TGTGCCAGCAGTAGCCCTGGTGGGGGGTACGAGCAGTACTTC; CDR3 protein: CASSSPGGGYEQYF
J gene: TRBJ2-2; V gene: TRBV3-1/TRBV3-2; D gene: TRBD2; clone size: -; CDR3 DNA: TGTGCCAGCAGCCTTAGACTAGCGGGAGTTACCGGGGAGCTGTTTTTT; CDR3 protein: CASSLRLAGVTGELFF
J gene: TRBJ2-3; V gene: TRBV5-6; D gene: TRBD2; clone size: -; CDR3 DNA: TGTGCCAGCAGCTGGGGCCCGGCTAGCGGAGATACGCAGTATTTT; CDR3 protein: CASSWGPASGDTQYF
J gene: TRBJ1-1; V gene: TRBV11-1; D gene: -; clone size: few; CDR3 DNA: TGTGCCAGCAGTAAGCGGGAGAACACTGAAGCTTTCTTT; CDR3 protein: CASSKRENTEAFF
J gene: TRBJ1-5; V gene: TRBV7-2; D gene: -; clone size: -; CDR3 DNA: TGTGCCAGCAGCGAGGAGGCCACGCGGCAGCCCCAGCATTTT; CDR3 protein: CASSEEATRQPQHF
J gene: TRBJ1-2; V gene: TRBV19; D gene: -; clone size: -; CDR3 DNA: TGTGCCAGTAGTACCAAAACCTTCGGGCAGGTGTATGGCTACACCTTC; CDR3 protein: CASSTKTFGQVYGYTF
J gene: TRBJ1-3; V gene: TRBV2; D gene: -; clone size: -; CDR3 DNA: TGTGCCAGCAGTGAACGGAAATCTGGAAACACCATATATTTT; CDR3 protein: CASSERKSGNTIYF
J gene: TRBJ1-1; V gene: TRBV6-5; D gene: -; clone size: -; CDR3 DNA: TGTGCCAGCAGAAGGACGGGACCGAACACTGAAGCTTTCTTT; CDR3 protein: CASRRTGPNTEAFF
J gene: TRBJ1-3; V gene: TRBV11-2; D gene: -; clone size: -; CDR3 DNA: TGTGCCAGCAGCTTATTCCCGGGACCGGGAAACACCATATATTTT; CDR3 protein: CASSLFPGPGNTIYF
J gene: TRBJ2-5; V gene: TRBV5-1; D gene: -; clone size: -; CDR3 DNA: TGCGCCAGCAGGGGAGCAGGTCTAAGCCAAGAGACCCAGTACTTC; CDR3 protein: CASRGAGLSQETQYF
J gene: TRBJ2-3; V gene: TRBV6-1; D gene: TRBD1; clone size: few; CDR3 DNA: TGTGCCAGCAGTGAAATCACAGGGGGCACAGATACGCAGTATTTT; CDR3 protein: CASSEITGGTDTQYF
J gene: TRBJ2-5; V gene: TRBV5-1; D gene: TRBD2; clone size: few; CDR3 DNA: TGCGCCAGCAGCTTGCCCCTAGCGGGAGTGGAAGAGACCCAGTACTTC; CDR3 protein: CASSLPLAGVEETQYF